Only a few counts were recorded for the clone carrying this T cell receptor beta chain. In the original workflow: Amplifying reference gene primers gave estimates of nucleated cell counts. Sequencing used immunoSEQ multiplex PCR; TCRdb keeps in-frame clones, though not all of them. The V and J calls and clone size come from that table; D and trimming were worked out from the DNA. The sample yields around 480,000 clones, more than 70% seen once. The data stem from a study of blood T cell repertoires in COVID-19. Study as a whole: Samples came from the United States, Italy and Spain, spanning acute and convalescent COVID-19.

The specimen sequenced was peripheral blood. The origin of this receptor is a woman aged 50 to 60 with COVID-19, enrolled during active disease.

For the CDR3, the DNA is TGTGCCTGGAGCCATATCGGGACAGATCCTCGGGGCTACACCTTC. It specifies CAWSHIGTDPRGYTF. The chain recombines TRBV30 with TRBJ1-2; 7 bases fit TRBD1. The V segment lost 3 bases and the J segment 8 bases; nucleotides outside the gene matches: 15. CDR1 GTSNPN and CDR2 SVGIG come from the germline V gene (reference sequence). The CDR3 has 15 amino acids. Supplemented by reference TRBV30 and TRBJ1-2, the full variable domain reads SQTIHQWPATLVQPVGSPLSLECTVEGTSNPNLYWYRQAAGRGLQLLFYSVGIGQISSEVPQNLSASRPQDRQFILSSKKLLLSDSGFYLCAWSHIGTDPRGYTFGSGTRLTVV.